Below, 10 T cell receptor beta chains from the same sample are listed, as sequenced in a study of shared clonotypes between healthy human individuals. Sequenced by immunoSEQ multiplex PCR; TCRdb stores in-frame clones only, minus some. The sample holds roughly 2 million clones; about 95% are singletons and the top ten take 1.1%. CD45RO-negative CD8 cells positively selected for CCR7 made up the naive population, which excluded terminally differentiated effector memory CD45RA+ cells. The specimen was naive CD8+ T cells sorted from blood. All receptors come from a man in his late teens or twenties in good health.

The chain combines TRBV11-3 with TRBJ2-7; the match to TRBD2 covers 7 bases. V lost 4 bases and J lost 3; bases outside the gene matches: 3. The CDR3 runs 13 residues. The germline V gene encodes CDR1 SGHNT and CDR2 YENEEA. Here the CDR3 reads CASSSGTIYEQYF. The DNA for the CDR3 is TGTGCCAGCAGCTCGGGGACTATCTACGAGCAGTACTTC.

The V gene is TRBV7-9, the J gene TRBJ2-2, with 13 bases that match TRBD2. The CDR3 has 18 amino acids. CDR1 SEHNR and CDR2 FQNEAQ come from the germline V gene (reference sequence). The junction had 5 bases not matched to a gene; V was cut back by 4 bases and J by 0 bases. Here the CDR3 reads CASSYSGLAGSNTGELFF. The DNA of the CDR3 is TGTGCCAGCAGCTATTCGGGACTAGCGGGGTCGAACACCGGGGAGCTGTTTTTT.

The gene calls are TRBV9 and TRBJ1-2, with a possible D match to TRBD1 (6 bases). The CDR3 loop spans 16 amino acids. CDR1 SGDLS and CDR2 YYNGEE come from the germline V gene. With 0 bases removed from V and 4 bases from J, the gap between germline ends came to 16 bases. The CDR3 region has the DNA TGTGCCAGCAGCGTAGCGTCAGGGCAGGGGACCTATGGCTACACCTTC. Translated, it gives CASSVASGQGTYGYTF.

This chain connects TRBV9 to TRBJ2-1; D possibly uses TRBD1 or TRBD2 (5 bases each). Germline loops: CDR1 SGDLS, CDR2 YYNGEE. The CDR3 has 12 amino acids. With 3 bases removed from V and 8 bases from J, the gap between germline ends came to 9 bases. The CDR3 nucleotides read TGTGCCAGCAGCGAGGGGAGCGATGAGCAGTTCTTC. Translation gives CASSEGSDEQFF.

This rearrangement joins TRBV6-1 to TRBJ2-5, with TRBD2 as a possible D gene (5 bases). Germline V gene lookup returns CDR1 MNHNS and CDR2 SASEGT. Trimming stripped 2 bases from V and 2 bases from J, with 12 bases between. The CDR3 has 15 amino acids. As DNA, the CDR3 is TGTGCCAGCAGTGAATGGCTAGAGGGACAAGAGACCCAGTACTTC. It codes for CASSEWLEGQETQYF.

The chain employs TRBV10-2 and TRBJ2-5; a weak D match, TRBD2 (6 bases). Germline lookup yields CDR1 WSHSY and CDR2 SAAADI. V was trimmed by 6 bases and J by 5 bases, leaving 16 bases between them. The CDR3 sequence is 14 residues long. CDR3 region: CASSPESGDETQYF. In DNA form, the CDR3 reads TGCGCCAGCAGCCCCGAGTCGGGGGACGAGACCCAGTACTTC.

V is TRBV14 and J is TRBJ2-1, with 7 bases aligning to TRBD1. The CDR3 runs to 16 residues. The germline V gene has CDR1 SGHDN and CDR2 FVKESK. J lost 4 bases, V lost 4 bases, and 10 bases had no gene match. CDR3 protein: CASSPPRGGGYNEQFF. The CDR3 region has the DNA TGTGCCAGCAGCCCCCCGAGAGGGGGCGGATACAATGAGCAGTTCTTC.

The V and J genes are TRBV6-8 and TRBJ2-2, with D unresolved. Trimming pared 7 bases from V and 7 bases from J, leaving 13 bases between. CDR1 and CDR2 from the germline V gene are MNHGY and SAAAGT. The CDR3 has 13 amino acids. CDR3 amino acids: CASNNVMDGELFF. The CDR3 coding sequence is TGTGCCAGCAATAACGTAATGGACGGGGAGCTGTTTTTT.

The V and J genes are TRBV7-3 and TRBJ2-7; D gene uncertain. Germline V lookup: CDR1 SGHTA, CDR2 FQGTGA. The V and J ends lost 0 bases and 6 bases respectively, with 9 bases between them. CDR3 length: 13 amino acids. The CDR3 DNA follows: TGTGCCAGCAGCTTAACGGGGTTCGGCGAGCAGTACTTC. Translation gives CASSLTGFGEQYF.

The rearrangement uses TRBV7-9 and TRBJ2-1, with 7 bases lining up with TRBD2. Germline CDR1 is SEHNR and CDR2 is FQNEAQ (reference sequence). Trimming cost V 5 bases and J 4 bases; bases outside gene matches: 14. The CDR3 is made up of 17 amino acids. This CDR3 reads CASSTNPGLPIYNEQFF. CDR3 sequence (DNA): TGTGCCAGCAGCACTAACCCGGGACTACCCATTTACAATGAGCAGTTCTTC.